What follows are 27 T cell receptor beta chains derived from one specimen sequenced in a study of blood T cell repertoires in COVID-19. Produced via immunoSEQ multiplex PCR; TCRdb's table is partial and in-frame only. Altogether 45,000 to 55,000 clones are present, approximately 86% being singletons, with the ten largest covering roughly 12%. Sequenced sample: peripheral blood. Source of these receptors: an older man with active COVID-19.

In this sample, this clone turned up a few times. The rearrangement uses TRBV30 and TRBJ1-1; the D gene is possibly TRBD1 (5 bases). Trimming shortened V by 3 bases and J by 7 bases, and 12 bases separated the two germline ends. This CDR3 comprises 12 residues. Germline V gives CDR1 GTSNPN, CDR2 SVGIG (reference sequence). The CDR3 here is CAWRSGLGEAFF. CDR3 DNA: TGTGCCTGGAGGTCAGGGTTAGGTGAAGCTTTCTTT. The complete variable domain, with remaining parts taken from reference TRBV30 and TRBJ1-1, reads SQTIHQWPATLVQPVGSPLSLECTVEGTSNPNLYWYRQAAGRGLQLLFYSVGIGQISSEVPQNLSASRPQDRQFILSSKKLLLSDSGFYLCAWRSGLGEAFFGQGTRLTVV.

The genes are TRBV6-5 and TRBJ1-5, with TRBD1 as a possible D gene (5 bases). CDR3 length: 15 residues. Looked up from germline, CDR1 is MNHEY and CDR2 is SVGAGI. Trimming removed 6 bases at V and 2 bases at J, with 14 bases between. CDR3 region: CASRRDSLRNQPQHF. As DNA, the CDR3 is TGTGCCAGCAGGAGGGACTCCCTGCGCAATCAGCCCCAGCATTTT.

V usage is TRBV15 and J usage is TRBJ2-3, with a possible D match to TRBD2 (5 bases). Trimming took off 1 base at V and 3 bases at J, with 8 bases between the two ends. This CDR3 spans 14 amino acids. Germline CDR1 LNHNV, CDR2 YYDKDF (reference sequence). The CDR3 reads CATSRVGGTDTQYF. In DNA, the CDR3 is TGTGCCACCAGCAGAGTAGGAGGAACAGATACGCAGTATTTT.

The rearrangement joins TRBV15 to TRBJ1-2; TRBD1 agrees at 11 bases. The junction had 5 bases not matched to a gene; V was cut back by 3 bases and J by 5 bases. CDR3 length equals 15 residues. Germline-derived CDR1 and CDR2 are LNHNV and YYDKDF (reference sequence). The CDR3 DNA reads TGTGCCACCAGCAGGTCCGGGACAGGGGGTTATGGCTACACCTTC. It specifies CATSRSGTGGYGYTF.

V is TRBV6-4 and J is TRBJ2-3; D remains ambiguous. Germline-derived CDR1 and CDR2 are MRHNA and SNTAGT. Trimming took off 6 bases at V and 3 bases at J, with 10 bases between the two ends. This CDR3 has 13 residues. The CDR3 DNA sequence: TGTGCCAGCAGCTCCTCGGGTACAGATACGCAGTATTTT. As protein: CASSSSGTDTQYF.

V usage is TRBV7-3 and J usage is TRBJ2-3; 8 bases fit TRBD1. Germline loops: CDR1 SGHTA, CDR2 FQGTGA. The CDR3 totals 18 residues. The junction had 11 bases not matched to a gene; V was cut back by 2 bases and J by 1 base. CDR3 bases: TGTGCCAGCAGCTTATATCCCTACTCGGACAGGGGCACAGATACGCAGTATTTT. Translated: CASSLYPYSDRGTDTQYF.

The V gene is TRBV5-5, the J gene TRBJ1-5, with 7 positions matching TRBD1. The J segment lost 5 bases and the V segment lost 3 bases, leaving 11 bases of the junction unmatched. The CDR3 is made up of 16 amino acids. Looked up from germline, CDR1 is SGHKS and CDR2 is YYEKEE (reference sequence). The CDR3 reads CASSSGQAKGDQPQHF. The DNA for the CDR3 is TGTGCCAGCAGCTCTGGACAGGCGAAGGGTGATCAGCCCCAGCATTTT.

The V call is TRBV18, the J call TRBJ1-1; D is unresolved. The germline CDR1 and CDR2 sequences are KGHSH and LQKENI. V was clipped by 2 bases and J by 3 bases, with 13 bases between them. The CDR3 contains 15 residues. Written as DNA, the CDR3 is TGTGCCAGCTCACCAACGAACCTCCGGGACACTGAAGCTTTCTTT. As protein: CASSPTNLRDTEAFF. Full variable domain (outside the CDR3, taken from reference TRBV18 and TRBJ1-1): NAGVMQNPRHLVRRRGQEARLRCSPMKGHSHVYWYRQLPEEGLKFMVYLQKENIIDESGMPKERFSAEFPKEGPSILRIQQVVRGDSAAYFCASSPTNLRDTEAFFGQGTRLTVV.

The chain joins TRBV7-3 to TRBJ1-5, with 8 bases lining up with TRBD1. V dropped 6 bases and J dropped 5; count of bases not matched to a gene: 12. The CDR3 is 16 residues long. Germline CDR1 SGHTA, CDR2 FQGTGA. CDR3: CASRGPGGSYYQPQHF. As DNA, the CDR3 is TGTGCCAGCAGAGGACCAGGGGGCTCCTACTATCAGCCCCAGCATTTT. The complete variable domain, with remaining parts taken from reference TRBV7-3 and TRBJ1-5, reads GAGVSQTPSNKVTEKGKYVELRCDPISGHTALYWYRQSLGQGPEFLIYFQGTGAADDSGLPNDRFFAVRPEGSVSTLKIQRTERGDSAVYLCASRGPGGSYYQPQHFGDGTRLSIL.

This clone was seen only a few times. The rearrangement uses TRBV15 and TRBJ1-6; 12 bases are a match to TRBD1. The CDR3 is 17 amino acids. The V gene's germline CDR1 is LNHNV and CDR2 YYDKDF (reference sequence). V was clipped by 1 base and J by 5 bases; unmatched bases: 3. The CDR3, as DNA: TGTGCCACCAGCAGAGGGGGACAGGGGGCGAATAATTCACCCCTCCACTTT. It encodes CATSRGGQGANNSPLHF.

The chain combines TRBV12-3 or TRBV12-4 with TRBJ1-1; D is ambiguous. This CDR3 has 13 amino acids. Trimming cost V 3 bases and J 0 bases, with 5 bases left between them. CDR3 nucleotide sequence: TGTGCCAGCAGTTTGTCGGTGAACACTGAAGCTTTCTTT. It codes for CASSLSVNTEAFF.

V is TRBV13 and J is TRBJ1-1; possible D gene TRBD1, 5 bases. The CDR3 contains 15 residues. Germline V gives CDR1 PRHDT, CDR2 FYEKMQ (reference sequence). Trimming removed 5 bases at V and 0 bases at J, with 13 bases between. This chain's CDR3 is CASSPRRQLNTEAFF. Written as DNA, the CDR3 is TGTGCCAGCAGCCCACGTCGACAGTTGAACACTGAAGCTTTCTTT. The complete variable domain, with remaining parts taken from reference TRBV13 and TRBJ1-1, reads AAGVIQSPRHLIKEKRETATLKCYPIPRHDTVYWYQQGPGQDPQFLISFYEKMQSDKGSIPDRFSAQQFSDYHSELNMSSLELGDSALYFCASSPRRQLNTEAFFGQGTRLTVV.

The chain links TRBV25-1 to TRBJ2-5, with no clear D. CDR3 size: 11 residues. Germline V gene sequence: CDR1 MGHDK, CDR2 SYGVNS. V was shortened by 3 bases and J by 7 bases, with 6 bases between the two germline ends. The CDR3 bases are TGTGCCAGCAGTGACCAGGCGACCCAGTACTTC. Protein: CASSDQATQYF.

Here the CDR3 DNA reads TGTGCCAGCAGTCCGGGACAGGGTCCCTTCTACTATGGCTACACCTTC. Its translation is CASSPGQGPFYYGYTF. This sequence joins TRBV7-3 and TRBJ1-2, with 9 positions matching TRBD1. CDR3 size: 16 residues. The V gene end was trimmed by 6 bases and the J gene end by 3 bases; junction bases not matched to a gene: 11. CDR1 is SGHTA, CDR2 FQGTGA, per germline. The full variable domain, completed using reference TRBV7-3 and TRBJ1-2, is GAGVSQTPSNKVTEKGKYVELRCDPISGHTALYWYRQSLGQGPEFLIYFQGTGAADDSGLPNDRFFAVRPEGSVSTLKIQRTERGDSAVYLCASSPGQGPFYYGYTFGSGTRLTVV.

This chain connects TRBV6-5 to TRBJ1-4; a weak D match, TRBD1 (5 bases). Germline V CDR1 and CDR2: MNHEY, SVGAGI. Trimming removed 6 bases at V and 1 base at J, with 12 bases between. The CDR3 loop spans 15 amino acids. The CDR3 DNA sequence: TGTGCCAGCAGACCCTCGGGGGGAACTAATGAAAAACTGTTTTTT. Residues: CASRPSGGTNEKLFF.

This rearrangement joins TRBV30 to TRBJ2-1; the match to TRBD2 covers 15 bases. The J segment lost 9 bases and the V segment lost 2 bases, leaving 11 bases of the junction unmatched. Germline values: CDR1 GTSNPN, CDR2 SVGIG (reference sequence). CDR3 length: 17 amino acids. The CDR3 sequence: CAWSPIRTSGGAGEQFF. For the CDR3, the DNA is TGTGCCTGGAGTCCAATTAGGACTAGCGGGGGGGCAGGTGAGCAGTTCTTC.

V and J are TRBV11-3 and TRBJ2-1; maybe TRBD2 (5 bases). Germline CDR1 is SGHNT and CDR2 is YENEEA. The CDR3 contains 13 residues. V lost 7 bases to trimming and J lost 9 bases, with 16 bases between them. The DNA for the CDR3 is TGTGCCAGCACCCGGACTGCCCCCGGTGAGCAGTTCTTC. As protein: CASTRTAPGEQFF. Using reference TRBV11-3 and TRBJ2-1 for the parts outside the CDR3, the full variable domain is EAGVVQSPRYKIIEKKQPVAFWCNPISGHNTLYWYLQNLGQGPELLIRYENEEAVDDSQLPKDRFSAERLKGVDSTLKIQPAELGDSAVYLCASTRTAPGEQFFGPGTRLTVL.

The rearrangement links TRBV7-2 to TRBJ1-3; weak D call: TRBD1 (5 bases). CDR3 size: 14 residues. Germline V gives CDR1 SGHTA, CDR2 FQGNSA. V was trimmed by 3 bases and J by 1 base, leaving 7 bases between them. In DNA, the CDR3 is TGTGCCAGCAGCTTGGGGGGATCTGGAAACACCATATATTTT. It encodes CASSLGGSGNTIYF.

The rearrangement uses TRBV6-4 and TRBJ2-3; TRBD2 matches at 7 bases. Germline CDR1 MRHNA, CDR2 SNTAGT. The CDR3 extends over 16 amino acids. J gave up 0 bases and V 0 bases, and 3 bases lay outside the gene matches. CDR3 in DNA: TGTGCCAGCAGTGACTCGGGGGGGGGAAGCACAGATACGCAGTATTTT. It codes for CASSDSGGGSTDTQYF.

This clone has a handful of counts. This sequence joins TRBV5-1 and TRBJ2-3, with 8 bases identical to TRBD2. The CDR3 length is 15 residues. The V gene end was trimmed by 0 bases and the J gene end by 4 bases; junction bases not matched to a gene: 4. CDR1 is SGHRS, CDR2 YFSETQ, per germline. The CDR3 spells CASSLVGTRADTQYF. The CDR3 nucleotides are TGCGCCAGCAGCTTGGTTGGGACTAGAGCAGATACGCAGTATTTT.

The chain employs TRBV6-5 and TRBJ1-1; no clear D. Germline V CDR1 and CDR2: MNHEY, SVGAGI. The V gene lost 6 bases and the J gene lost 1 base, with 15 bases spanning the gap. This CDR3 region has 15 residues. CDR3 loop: CASSPLEGKNTEAFF. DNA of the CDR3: TGTGCCAGCAGCCCGCTGGAGGGCAAGAACACTGAAGCTTTCTTT.

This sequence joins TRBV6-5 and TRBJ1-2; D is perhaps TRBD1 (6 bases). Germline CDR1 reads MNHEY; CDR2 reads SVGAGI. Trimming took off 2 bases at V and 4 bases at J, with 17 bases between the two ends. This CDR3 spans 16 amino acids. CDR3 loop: CASSYLRTGGAYGYTF. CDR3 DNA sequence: TGTGCCAGCAGTTACCTACGGACGGGGGGCGCCTATGGCTACACCTTC.

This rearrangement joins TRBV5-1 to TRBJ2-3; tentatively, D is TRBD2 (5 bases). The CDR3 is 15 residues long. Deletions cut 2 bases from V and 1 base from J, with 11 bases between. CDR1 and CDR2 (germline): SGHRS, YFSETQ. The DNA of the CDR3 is TGCGCCAGCAGCTTTGAGAGGGCCCGCACAGATACGCAGTATTTT. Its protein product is CASSFERARTDTQYF.

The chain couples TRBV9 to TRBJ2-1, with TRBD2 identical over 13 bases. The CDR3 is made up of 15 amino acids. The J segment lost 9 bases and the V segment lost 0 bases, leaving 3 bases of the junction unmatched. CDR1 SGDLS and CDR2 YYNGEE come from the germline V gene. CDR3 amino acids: CASSVVGTSGAEQFF. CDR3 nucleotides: TGTGCCAGCAGCGTAGTGGGGACTAGCGGGGCTGAGCAGTTCTTC.

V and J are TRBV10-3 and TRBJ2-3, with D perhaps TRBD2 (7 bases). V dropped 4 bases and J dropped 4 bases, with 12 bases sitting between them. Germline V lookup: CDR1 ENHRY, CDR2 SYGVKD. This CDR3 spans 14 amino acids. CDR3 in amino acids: CAISGGGAADTQYF. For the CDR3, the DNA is TGTGCCATCAGTGGAGGGGGGGCCGCAGATACGCAGTATTTT.

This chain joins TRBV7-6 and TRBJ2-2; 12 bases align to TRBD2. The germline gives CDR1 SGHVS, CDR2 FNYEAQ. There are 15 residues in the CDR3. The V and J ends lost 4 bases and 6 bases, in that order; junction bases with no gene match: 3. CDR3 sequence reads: CASSSLAGGSGELFF. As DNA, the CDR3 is TGTGCCAGCAGCTCTCTAGCGGGGGGGTCCGGGGAGCTGTTTTTT.

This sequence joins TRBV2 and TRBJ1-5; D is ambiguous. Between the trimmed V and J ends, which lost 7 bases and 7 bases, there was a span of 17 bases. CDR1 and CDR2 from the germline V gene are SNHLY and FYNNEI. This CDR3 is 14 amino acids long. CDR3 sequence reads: CASTPTEGGQPQHF. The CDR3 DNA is TGTGCCAGCACCCCCACTGAGGGAGGGCAGCCCCAGCATTTT.